These T cell receptor beta chains were read from a single sample in a study of T cell responses to AZD1222 COVID-19 vaccine. Produced via immunoSEQ multiplex PCR; TCRdb's table is partial and in-frame only. The sample has 160,000 or so clones, approximately 90% seen once; the top ten hold 5.5% to 8%. Sequencing used peripheral blood, obtained after recovery from COVID-19. These receptor sequences come from an adult who had recovered from COVID-19. Each CDR3 is given with its conserved first and last residue. The D gene is left open where the match is weak. Part of the rows lack a size; the others show once, few, many or a class for expanded clones.

j_call d_call v_call clone_size cdr3_aa cdr3_nt
TRBJ1-4 . TRBV19 . CASNPTQANEKLFF TGTGCCAGTAATCCGACCCAGGCTAATGAAAAACTGTTTTTT
TRBJ2-3 TRBD2 TRBV28 . CASSLAGDYRQQYF TGTGCCAGCAGCCTAGCGGGGGACTACCGACAGCAGTATTTT
TRBJ2-2 . TRBV2 . CASSEIQGITGELFF TGTGCCAGCAGTGAAATTCAGGGGATCACCGGGGAGCTGTTTTTT
TRBJ1-6 . TRBV5-4 . CASSFFDVSSPLHF TGTGCCAGCAGCTTTTTCGACGTGTCGTCACCCCTCCACTTT
TRBJ1-2 . TRBV6-2/TRBV6-3 . CASSPEVTGTLTGGYTF TGTGCCAGCAGCCCAGAGGTGACCGGGACATTAACGGGTGGCTACACCTTC
TRBJ2-3 . TRBV6-4 . CASSDSRDSGQYF TGTGCCAGCAGTGACTCCAGGGACTCAGGGCAGTATTTT
TRBJ1-6 . TRBV5-6 . CASSLGQLNSPLHF TGTGCCAGCAGCTTGGGGCAACTTAATTCACCCCTCCACTTT
TRBJ2-7 . TRBV6-5 once CASSSPVSYEQYF TGTGCCAGCAGCTCCCCGGTCTCCTACGAGCAGTACTTC
TRBJ2-7 TRBD2 TRBV13 . CASTDSGSRGEQCF TGTGCCAGCACCGATAGCGGGAGTCGGGGCGAGCAGTGCTTC
TRBJ2-7 TRBD1 TRBV2 . CASSDRDQQYF TGTGCCAGCAGCGACAGGGACCAGCAGTACTTC
TRBJ2-7 TRBD1 TRBV10-3 . CAISRQGASEEQYF TGTGCCATCAGTAGACAGGGGGCATCAGAAGAGCAGTACTTC
TRBJ1-1 . TRBV28 . CASSFPGAGGTEAFF TGTGCCAGCAGTTTCCCAGGGGCGGGTGGCACTGAAGCTTTCTTT
TRBJ2-4 . TRBV27 . CASSLRRTENIQYF TGTGCCAGCAGCCTGAGGAGGACAGAAAACATTCAGTACTTC
TRBJ2-5 TRBD2 TRBV6-1 . CASSEEGVGLAGDRETQYF TGTGCCAGCAGTGAAGAGGGGGTGGGACTAGCGGGAGATAGGGAGACCCAGTACTTC
TRBJ2-2 . TRBV6-5 few CASSNLGGEAGELFF TGTGCCAGCAGCAATCTCGGAGGGGAGGCCGGGGAGCTGTTTTTT
TRBJ2-4 . TRBV15 . CATSREASRKNIQYF TGTGCCACCAGCAGAGAAGCTAGTCGAAAAAACATTCAGTACTTC
TRBJ2-5 . TRBV18 once CASSPGIQETQYF TGTGCCAGCTCACCCGGGATTCAAGAGACCCAGTACTTC
TRBJ2-7 . TRBV3-1/TRBV3-2 . CASSQDGEQYF TGTGCCAGCAGCCAAGATGGTGAACAGTACTTC
TRBJ2-7 TRBD2 TRBV28 . CASSSALTSARRYEQYF TGTGCCAGCAGTTCCGCCCTTACTAGCGCCAGACGGTACGAGCAGTACTTC
TRBJ1-2 . TRBV14 . CASSQGLGYTF TGTGCCAGCAGCCAGGGATTAGGCTACACCTTC
TRBJ2-5 . TRBV5-1 once CASSKAGGEETQYF TGCGCCAGCAGCAAGGCTGGGGGCGAGGAGACCCAGTACTTC
TRBJ2-7 TRBD1 TRBV28 . CASSLATGTGFYEQYF TGTGCCAGCAGTTTGGCGACCGGGACAGGGTTCTACGAGCAGTACTTC
TRBJ2-1 TRBD2 TRBV3-1/TRBV3-2 . CASSPIGTSGNNEQFF TGTGCCAGCAGCCCGATCGGGACTAGCGGCAACAATGAGCAGTTCTTC
TRBJ2-3 . TRBV18 . CASSPEGTGDTQYF TGTGCCAGCTCACCAGAGGGGACGGGAGATACGCAGTATTTT
TRBJ2-7 TRBD1 TRBV18 . CASSSLRDRVYEQYF TGTGCCAGCTCATCCTTAAGGGACAGGGTATACGAGCAGTACTTC
TRBJ1-1 . TRBV28 . CASNSGATEAFF TGTGCCAGCAACTCTGGGGCCACTGAAGCTTTCTTT
TRBJ1-3 . TRBV18 . CASSNSESSGNTIYF TGTGCCAGCTCAAACTCCGAGTCCTCTGGAAACACCATATATTTT
TRBJ1-3 . TRBV6-1 . CASSEGEASGNTIYF TGTGCCAGCAGTGAAGGGGAGGCCTCTGGAAACACCATATATTTT
TRBJ1-1 . TRBV19 once CATPPGGLNTEAFF TGTGCCACTCCCCCGGGCGGCCTGAACACTGAAGCTTTCTTT
TRBJ2-7 TRBD1 TRBV3-1/TRBV3-2 . CASSRGTGVTEQYF TGTGCCAGCAGCCGCGGGACAGGGGTCACCGAGCAGTACTTC
TRBJ1-5 . TRBV6-1 . CASSENWGGSNQPQHF TGTGCCAGCAGTGAAAATTGGGGGGGTAGCAATCAGCCCCAGCATTTT
TRBJ2-5 TRBD1 TRBV5-1 . CASSPRQGEETQYF TGCGCCAGCAGCCCGCGACAGGGGGAAGAGACCCAGTACTTC
TRBJ2-1 . TRBV7-9 few CASQADNEQFF TGTGCCAGCCAGGCTGACAATGAGCAGTTCTTC
TRBJ2-5 TRBD1 TRBV2 . CASSEQGARETQYF TGTGCCAGCAGTGAACAGGGGGCGCGGGAGACCCAGTACTTC
TRBJ1-5 TRBD1 TRBV7-2 . CASSFWDRGLLGSNQPQHF TGTGCCAGCAGCTTTTGGGACAGGGGGTTATTAGGTAGCAATCAGCCCCAGCATTTT
TRBJ2-3 TRBD2 TRBV29-1 . CSVGLAALDTQYF TGCAGCGTCGGACTAGCGGCCCTTGATACGCAGTATTTT
TRBJ2-1 TRBD2 TRBV2 . CASSVGLANSNEQFF TGTGCCAGCAGTGTAGGACTAGCTAACTCCAATGAGCAGTTCTTC
TRBJ2-5 . TRBV27 . CASSLSQTQTQYF TGTGCCAGCAGTCTTTCACAGACCCAGACCCAGTACTTC
TRBJ1-5 . TRBV7-2 . CASSLKWGTDQPQHF TGTGCCAGCAGCTTAAAATGGGGGACGGATCAGCCCCAGCATTTT
TRBJ2-1 TRBD2 TRBV19 . CASSIQRGWYEQFF TGTGCCAGTAGTATACAGCGGGGGTGGTATGAGCAGTTCTTC
TRBJ1-2 . TRBV12-3/TRBV12-4 . CASSFGGFQGYTF TGTGCCAGCAGTTTCGGGGGATTCCAGGGCTACACCTTC
TRBJ2-7 . TRBV5-1 . CASSLRSPSYEQYF TGCGCCAGCAGCTTGCGATCCCCCTCCTACGAGCAGTACTTC
TRBJ2-5 . TRBV3-1/TRBV3-2 . CASSQDRQLQETQYF TGTGCCAGCAGCCAAGATCGGCAGCTCCAAGAGACCCAGTACTTC
TRBJ1-2 . TRBV27 . CASSGPKNYGYTF TGTGCCAGCAGCGGCCCAAAAAACTATGGCTACACCTTC
TRBJ1-1 . TRBV2 . CASSGSRLGTEAFF TGTGCCAGCAGTGGAAGCAGGTTGGGAACTGAAGCTTTCTTT
TRBJ2-3 . TRBV6-4 . CASSVMWGTSTDTQYF TGTGCCAGCAGTGTTATGTGGGGTACTAGCACAGATACGCAGTATTTT
TRBJ2-2 TRBD1 TRBV15 . CATNLGQGDTGELFF TGTGCCACCAACTTGGGACAGGGCGACACCGGGGAGCTGTTTTTT
TRBJ2-7 TRBD2 TRBV7-8 . CASSLLTSVAGSYEQYF TGTGCCAGCAGCTTACTGACATCGGTAGCGGGGTCCTACGAGCAGTACTTC
TRBJ2-7 . TRBV29-1 . CSVGSYEQYF TGCAGCGTTGGATCCTACGAGCAGTACTTC
TRBJ2-7 TRBD1 TRBV27 . CASREAGTVSSYEQYF TGTGCCAGCAGAGAAGCCGGGACAGTGAGCTCCTACGAGCAGTACTTC
TRBJ1-2 . TRBV5-6 . CASSLDLVNGGYTF TGTGCCAGCAGCTTGGACCTAGTGAATGGGGGCTACACCTTC
TRBJ1-2 . TRBV18 once CASSPPWPEPNYGYTF TGTGCCAGCTCACCACCGTGGCCGGAACCTAACTATGGCTACACCTTC